Listed here are 20 T cell receptor beta chains from one sample, sequenced in a study of control samples from healthy donors and cancer patients. Here immunoSEQ multiplex PCR was the method, and the copy in TCRdb shows in-frame clones only, minus some. In the table there are under 110,000 clones, 80% to 90% of which are singletons. Material for sequencing was blood. The receptor set was obtained from a man aged 25-40 years in good health.

This chain links TRBV5-6 with TRBJ1-2, with a possible D match to TRBD1 (5 bases). The length of the CDR3 is 15 residues. Germline-derived CDR1 and CDR2 are SGHDT and YYEEEE. V was shortened by 4 bases and J by 4 bases, with 17 bases between the two germline ends. CDR3 region: CASSVNQGTIYGYTF. CDR3 in DNA: TGTGCCAGCAGCGTCAACCAGGGTACCATCTATGGCTACACCTTC.

This clone was recorded once. The rearrangement links TRBV7-8 to TRBJ1-5; possibly TRBD1 for D (5 bases). The CDR3 has 14 residues. Germline V lookup: CDR1 SGHVS, CDR2 FQNEAQ. V lost 2 bases, J lost 7 bases, and 12 bases lay in between. The DNA for the CDR3 is TGTGCCAGCAGCTTAATTGGCCGGGGCCAGCCCCAGCATTTT. This gives the protein CASSLIGRGQPQHF.

Here the CDR3 DNA reads TGTGCCAGCAGTTACTCGGGGGTTTCCTACGAGCAGTACGTC. Translated: CASSYSGVSYEQYV. The genes are TRBV6-5 and TRBJ2-7; the D gene could be TRBD1 or TRBD2 (5 bases each). There are 14 residues in the CDR3. Looked up from germline, CDR1 is MNHEY and CDR2 is SVGAGI. V was pared by 0 bases and J by 1 base, with 7 bases between.

The V gene is TRBV6-5, the J gene TRBJ1-5, with a weak D call TRBD1 (6 bases). This CDR3 has 15 amino acids. Trimming took 4 bases from V and 4 from J, leaving 14 bases between them. The germline V gene encodes CDR1 MNHEY and CDR2 SVGAGI. Here the CDR3 DNA reads TGTGCCAGCAGTTTTACAGGGTTTGGTAATCAGCCCCAGCATTTT. This encodes CASSFTGFGNQPQHF.

This rearrangement joins TRBV4-1 to TRBJ2-2, with 7 bases that match TRBD2. The V segment lost 2 bases and the J segment 7 bases; nucleotides outside the gene matches: 10. The germline V gene encodes CDR1 MGHRA and CDR2 YSYEKL. The CDR3 has 16 amino acids. The CDR3 protein is CASSQYRGGLGGELFF. CDR3 nucleotides: TGCGCCAGCAGCCAATATCGCGGGGGTTTAGGCGGGGAGCTGTTTTTT.

This chain links TRBV6-5 with TRBJ1-4; D might be TRBD1 (5 bases). Trimming removed 7 bases at V and 8 bases at J, with 14 bases between. In germline, CDR1 is MNHEY, CDR2 SVGAGI. This CDR3 contains 13 residues. CDR3 sequence: CASTRTRGEKLFF. CDR3 nucleotides: TGTGCCAGCACGAGGACAAGAGGAGAAAAACTGTTTTTT.

This chain joins TRBV9 and TRBJ2-2; TRBD2 matches at 11 bases. Germline lookup yields CDR1 SGDLS and CDR2 YYNGEE. The junction had 8 bases not matched to a gene; V was cut back by 6 bases and J by 7 bases. The CDR3 has 15 amino acids. CDR3 in amino acids: CASTLAGGLGGELFF. The CDR3 DNA reads as TGTGCCAGCACGTTAGCGGGAGGGCTCGGCGGGGAGCTGTTTTTT.

The chain links TRBV2 to TRBJ2-7, with 8 bases that match TRBD1. This CDR3 is 15 amino acids long. V was pared by 5 bases and J by 3 bases, with 9 bases of the junction left unmatched. Germline CDR1 is SNHLY and CDR2 is FYNNEI. CDR3 amino acids: CASSIDRGKIYEQYF. CDR3 nucleotide sequence: TGTGCCAGCAGTATCGACAGGGGAAAGATCTACGAGCAGTACTTC. Full variable domain (rest looked up from reference TRBV2 and TRBJ2-7): EPEVTQTPSHQVTQMGQEVILRCVPISNHLYFYWYRQILGQKVEFLVSFYNNEISEKSEIFDDQFSVERPDGSNFTLKIRSTKLEDSAMYFCASSIDRGKIYEQYFGPGTRLTVT.

J is TRBJ2-5 and V is TRBV5-5, with 10 bases fitting TRBD2. V lost 4 bases and J lost 5; bases outside the gene matches: 11. The CDR3 spans 16 residues. Germline V gene sequence: CDR1 SGHKS, CDR2 YYEKEE (reference sequence). The chain's CDR3 is CASSITASGGSETQYF. The DNA of the CDR3 is TGTGCCAGCAGCATAACCGCTAGCGGGGGCTCGGAGACCCAGTACTTC.

The chain has TRBV6-1 and TRBJ2-5; D unclear. Germline CDR1 is MNHNS and CDR2 is SASEGT. The CDR3 has 16 residues. V was trimmed by 4 bases and J by 2 bases, leaving 17 bases between them. This CDR3 reads CASSVFSRAVQETQYF. The CDR3 nucleotides are TGTGCCAGCAGTGTTTTCAGTCGGGCAGTGCAAGAGACCCAGTACTTC.

The chain recombines TRBV7-6 with TRBJ2-3, with TRBD2 matching 12 bases. Germline V gene sequence: CDR1 SGHVS, CDR2 FNYEAQ. V was clipped by 1 base and J by 4 bases; unmatched bases: 6. The CDR3 totals 17 residues. CDR3 sequence: CASSLVLAGGNADTQYF. In DNA, the CDR3 is TGTGCCAGCAGCTTAGTGCTAGCGGGAGGGAACGCAGATACGCAGTATTTT.

The CDR3 coding sequence is TGTGCCAGCAGTAATCGAAGGGAAACCGAAAAACTGTTTTTT. Encoded protein: CASSNRRETEKLFF. The chain joins TRBV6-6 to TRBJ1-4, with D unclear. This CDR3 contains 14 residues. Germline V lookup: CDR1 MNHNY, CDR2 SVGAGI (reference sequence). V was shortened by 5 bases and J by 8 bases, with 15 bases between the two germline ends.

The chain links TRBV5-6 to TRBJ1-2; D gene uncertain. V lost 2 bases, J lost 0 bases, and 14 bases lay in between. The CDR3 spans 16 residues. Per the germline V gene, CDR1 is SGHDT and CDR2 is YYEEEE. CDR3 bases: TGTGCCAGCAGCTTACTCGTTTGGGCAGCTAACTATGGCTACACCTTC. This gives the protein CASSLLVWAANYGYTF.

The chain recombines TRBV30 with TRBJ1-1; D remains ambiguous. The CDR3 covers 13 residues. Germline V gives CDR1 GTSNPN, CDR2 SVGIG (reference sequence). V was cut by 1 base and J by 7 bases, with 13 bases left in between. The CDR3 spells CAWSDVGVGEAFF. CDR3 bases: TGTGCCTGGAGTGATGTTGGGGTGGGTGAAGCTTTCTTT.

The DNA for the CDR3 is TGTGCCAGCAGCCCGGGGCGGGCTAATGAAAAACTGTTTTTT. It translates to CASSPGRANEKLFF. V is TRBV7-2 and J is TRBJ1-4; possibly TRBD1 for D (5 bases). CDR3 length equals 14 residues. Germline CDR1 is SGHTA and CDR2 is FQGNSA. The V gene lost 5 bases and the J gene lost 3 bases, with 10 bases spanning the gap.

This clone showed up just a few times. The V gene is TRBV4-1, the J gene TRBJ1-2; a weak D match, TRBD1 (6 bases). The CDR3 consists of 15 residues. Germline assignment: CDR1 MGHRA and CDR2 YSYEKL. With 0 bases removed from V and 9 bases from J, the gap between germline ends came to 17 bases. DNA of the CDR3: TGCGCCAGCAGCCAAGATCAGGGGCGGATGCAGAGCTACACCTTC. Its translation: CASSQDQGRMQSYTF.

The chain couples TRBV6-5 to TRBJ1-6; 10 bases line up with TRBD1. CDR3 size: 14 residues. Germline CDR1 is MNHEY and CDR2 is SVGAGI. V gave up 8 bases and J gave up 9 bases; unmatched junction bases: 7. In DNA, the CDR3 is TGTGCCAGCGGGGACAGGGGCAGTTCTTCACCCCTCCACTTT. Encoded protein: CASGDRGSSSPLHF.

The chain joins TRBV12-5 to TRBJ2-7; D is undetermined. Germline V gene data show CDR1 as LGHNT and CDR2 as FRNRAP. The CDR3 spans 16 residues. V was clipped by 3 bases and J by 7 bases, with 22 bases between them. The CDR3 here is CASGFASGANFIEQYF. Written as DNA, the CDR3 is TGTGCTAGTGGTTTCGCATCGGGCGCGAACTTTATAGAGCAGTACTTC.

The chain carries TRBV7-8 and TRBJ2-2; maybe TRBD2 (6 bases). From germline, CDR1 is SGHVS and CDR2 FQNEAQ. Trimming removed 3 bases from V and 10 bases from J, with 18 bases in between. The CDR3 extends over 15 amino acids. The CDR3 spells CASSFWDSGPEELFF. The CDR3 DNA reads TGTGCCAGCAGCTTTTGGGACTCGGGCCCTGAGGAGCTGTTTTTT.

J is TRBJ1-2 and V is TRBV28, with D possibly TRBD1 on 6 matching bases. V dropped 5 bases and J dropped 3 bases, with 10 bases sitting between them. Germline lookup yields CDR1 MDHEN and CDR2 SYDVKM. The length of the CDR3 is 13 residues. The CDR3 DNA follows: TGTGCCAGCAGTGAGGACAGCTACTATGGCTACACCTTC. Encoded protein: CASSEDSYYGYTF.